This TCR beta chain comes out of a study of regulatory T cells in long-lasting Graves disease. Per the germline V gene, CDR1 is SGDLS and CDR2 is YYNGEE. The V gene lost 0 bases and the J gene lost 2 bases, with 6 bases spanning the gap. This CDR3 spans 14 amino acids. To make TCR beta libraries, researchers used iRepertoire HTBI primers and Arm-PCR of CDR3 regions. Each CDR3 protein gets one entry after TCRdb re-called the multiplex PCR reads with MiXCR. The sample carries about 620,000 distinct CDR3 sequences, roughly 15% recorded once. Time point defined: newly diagnosed GD, antithyroid drugs for less than 3 months. Generation of the TCR library employed RNA extracted from PBMCs. The authors diagnosed Graves' disease using American Thyroid Association guidelines. These data are also associated with another study on T cells in Graves' hyperthyroidism and ophthalmopathy.

The TCR was taken from a young woman with Graves disease. The chain is built from TRBV9 and TRBJ2-1, with no clear D. Specimen: peripheral blood mononuclear cells (PBMCs), collected at new diagnosis, from a patient treated with antithyroid drugs. CDR3 sequence (DNA): TGTGCCAGCAGCGTAGCGAAAGCCTACAATGAGCAGTTCTTC. Translation gives CASSVAKAYNEQFF.